One and the same sample provided the 24 T cell receptor beta chains below, sequenced in a study of radiotherapy plus CTLA-4 blockade in lung cancer. Sequenced by immunoSEQ multiplex PCR; TCRdb stores in-frame clones only, minus some. Among 35,000 to 50,000 clones listed, about two thirds were seen once. Source: peripheral blood, taken from a patient treated with radiotherapy plus ipilimumab. The receptors were sampled from a human donor with non-small cell lung cancer who had a partial response to radiotherapy plus ipilimumab.

This chain connects TRBV2 to TRBJ2-3; D is perhaps TRBD2 (5 bases). The CDR3 spans 14 residues. Trimming stripped 6 bases from V and 6 bases from J, with 16 bases between. Germline V gene lookup returns CDR1 SNHLY and CDR2 FYNNEI. Written as DNA, the CDR3 is TGTGCCAGCAGAATGGGTGGGAGTACCGATACGCAGTATTTT. This gives the protein CASRMGGSTDTQYF. Full variable domain (missing parts from reference TRBV2 and TRBJ2-3): EPEVTQTPSHQVTQMGQEVILRCVPISNHLYFYWYRQILGQKVEFLVSFYNNEISEKSEIFDDQFSVERPDGSNFTLKIRSTKLEDSAMYFCASRMGGSTDTQYFGPGTRLTVL.

This sequence joins TRBV18 and TRBJ1-3; possibly TRBD1 for D (6 bases). The CDR3 is 15 amino acids. Trimming shortened V by 3 bases and J by 1 base, and 10 bases separated the two germline ends. Germline lookup yields CDR1 KGHSH and CDR2 LQKENI. The CDR3 sequence is CASSPQGMSGNTIYF. The CDR3 DNA is TGTGCCAGCTCACCTCAGGGGATGTCTGGAAACACCATATATTTT.

This chain uses TRBV4-3 with TRBJ1-2, with 7 bases identical to TRBD1. The trim removed 1 base at V and 4 bases at J, leaving 15 bases unmatched. The CDR3 consists of 18 residues. Per germline, CDR1 LGHNA and CDR2 YSLEER. The CDR3 spells CASSQVVRGAGGLYGYTF. CDR3 in DNA: TGCGCCAGCAGCCAAGTGGTTAGGGGGGCAGGGGGTCTCTATGGCTACACCTTC.

This chain uses TRBV9 with TRBJ2-5, with TRBD1 matching 7 bases. The CDR3 extends over 14 amino acids. V lost 4 bases to trimming and J lost 0 bases; unmatched junction nucleotides: 3. Germline V gene sequence: CDR1 SGDLS, CDR2 YYNGEE. Here the CDR3 DNA reads TGTGCCAGCAGCCACGACAGGGACCAAGAGACCCAGTACTTC. Protein sequence: CASSHDRDQETQYF.

This chain links TRBV2 with TRBJ2-1; possibly TRBD1 for D (6 bases). Trimming cost V 4 bases and J 6 bases, with 16 bases left between them. The CDR3 is made up of 15 amino acids. Per the germline V gene, CDR1 is SNHLY and CDR2 is FYNNEI. CDR3 sequence reads: CASSVDRSSINEQFF. The CDR3 nucleotides read TGTGCCAGCAGTGTTGACAGGAGTTCAATCAATGAGCAGTTCTTC.

The chain is built from TRBV5-4 and TRBJ1-1; D is undetermined. In germline, CDR1 is SGHNT, CDR2 YYREEE (reference sequence). The CDR3 consists of 15 residues. Between the trimmed V and J ends, which lost 0 bases and 0 bases, there was a span of 9 bases. CDR3 loop: CASSLVVAMNTEAFF. As DNA, the CDR3 is TGTGCCAGCAGCTTGGTTGTAGCCATGAACACTGAAGCTTTCTTT. The full variable domain, rest sourced from reference TRBV5-4 and TRBJ1-1, is ETGVTQSPTHLIKTRGQQVTLRCSSQSGHNTVSWYQQALGQGPQFIFQYYREEENGRGNFPPRFSGLQFPNYSSELNVNALELDDSALYLCASSLVVAMNTEAFFGQGTRLTVV.

The table lists this clone with a few counts. The rearrangement joins TRBV6-6 to TRBJ2-1; 10 bases agree with TRBD2. Trimming took 2 bases from V and 8 from J; bases not matched to a gene: 3. In germline, CDR1 is MNHNY, CDR2 SVGAGI (reference sequence). The CDR3 covers 14 residues. The CDR3 DNA reads TGTGCCAGCAGTTACACTAGCGGGACGGATGAGCAGTTCTTC. Translating gives CASSYTSGTDEQFF.

The chain combines TRBV12-5 with TRBJ1-5; 10 bases are shared with TRBD1. J gave up 7 bases and V 1 base, and 4 bases lay outside the gene matches. The germline V gene encodes CDR1 LGHNT and CDR2 FRNRAP. This CDR3 has 15 residues. The chain's CDR3 is CASGLADRGAQPQHF. The DNA of the CDR3 is TGTGCTAGTGGTTTGGCGGACAGGGGGGCACAGCCCCAGCATTTT.

The J gene is TRBJ1-5, the V gene TRBV19, with TRBD1 matching over 12 bases. Germline assignment: CDR1 LNHDA and CDR2 SQIVND (reference sequence). There are 15 residues in the CDR3. The trim removed 7 bases at V and 7 bases at J, leaving 8 bases unmatched. Here the CDR3 reads CASTRGQGAEQPQHF. The CDR3 DNA follows: TGTGCCAGTACAAGGGGACAGGGGGCTGAACAGCCCCAGCATTTT.

The chain joins TRBV5-4 to TRBJ1-6, with D tentatively TRBD1 (5 bases). Deletions cut 4 bases from V and 6 bases from J, with 11 bases between. CDR1 is SGHNT, CDR2 YYREEE, per germline (reference sequence). CDR3 length: 14 residues. The CDR3 DNA follows: TGTGCCAGCAGCCCAGGCAGGGTTAATTCACCCCTCCACTTT. Its translation: CASSPGRVNSPLHF.

The rearrangement joins TRBV6-6 to TRBJ1-5; the match to TRBD1 covers 11 bases. V dropped 5 bases and J dropped 3; count of bases not matched to a gene: 3. In germline, CDR1 is MNHNY, CDR2 SVGAGI (reference sequence). CDR3 length equals 15 residues. For the CDR3, the DNA is TGTGCCAGCAGTCGGACAGGGGGCATCAATCAGCCCCAGCATTTT. The encoded protein is CASSRTGGINQPQHF.

This chain links TRBV30 with TRBJ2-7; no definite D call. CDR1 GTSNPN and CDR2 SVGIG come from the germline V gene (reference sequence). The CDR3 is 12 amino acids. The germline V and J ends were trimmed by 2 bases and 2 bases, with 7 bases remaining between them. The CDR3 reads CAWSRLAYEQYF. The CDR3 coding sequence is TGTGCCTGGAGTCGACTTGCCTACGAGCAGTACTTC. The variable domain in full, completed from reference TRBV30 and TRBJ2-7, reads SQTIHQWPATLVQPVGSPLSLECTVEGTSNPNLYWYRQAAGRGLQLLFYSVGIGQISSEVPQNLSASRPQDRQFILSSKKLLLSDSGFYLCAWSRLAYEQYFGPGTRLTVT.

This clone has just a few counts. This sequence joins TRBV5-1 and TRBJ1-1, with 9 nucleotides matching TRBD1. V dropped 0 bases and J dropped 0; count of bases not matched to a gene: 0. The CDR3 has 15 residues. CDR1 is SGHRS, CDR2 YFSETQ, per germline. CDR3 sequence (DNA): TGCGCCAGCAGCTTGGGACAGGGGGTGAACACTGAAGCTTTCTTT. Translation gives CASSLGQGVNTEAFF. Filled out from reference TRBV5-1 and TRBJ1-1, the complete variable domain reads KAGVTQTPRYLIKTRGQQVTLSCSPISGHRSVSWYQQTPGQGLQFLFEYFSETQRNKGNFPGRFSGRQFSNSRSEMNVSTLELGDSALYLCASSLGQGVNTEAFFGQGTRLTVV.

This clone was recorded only once. The V gene is TRBV7-9, the J gene TRBJ2-1; D is possibly TRBD2 (6 bases). V was pared by 3 bases and J by 8 bases, with 14 bases between. The CDR3 contains 14 residues. Germline lookup yields CDR1 SEHNR and CDR2 FQNEAQ (reference sequence). CDR3 residues: CASSLPGGVDEQFF. The CDR3 DNA sequence: TGTGCCAGCAGCTTGCCAGGCGGGGTGGATGAGCAGTTCTTC.

V is TRBV19 and J is TRBJ2-1, with TRBD1 as a possible D gene (5 bases). This CDR3 is built from 13 residues. Between the trimmed V and J ends, which lost 5 bases and 10 bases, there was a span of 15 bases. Germline CDR1 reads LNHDA; CDR2 reads SQIVND (reference sequence). The CDR3 region has the DNA TGTGCCAGTAGTCTGACAGTGGATCGAGAGCAGTTCTTC. Translating gives CASSLTVDREQFF.

CDR3 loop: CASSSLAIPTNEQFF. The CDR3 DNA reads TGTGCCAGCAGCTCCCTAGCGATCCCCACAAATGAGCAGTTCTTC. The chain recombines TRBV5-4 with TRBJ2-1, with D possibly being TRBD2 (6 bases). The CDR3 sequence is 15 residues long. V lost 3 bases and J lost 7, with 17 bases in between. Per the germline V gene, CDR1 is SGHNT and CDR2 is YYREEE (reference sequence).

The V call is TRBV7-9, the J call TRBJ2-7, with D unresolved. CDR3 length: 13 amino acids. The V end lost 5 bases, the J end lost 3 bases, and 11 bases lay between the germline ends. The V gene's germline CDR1 is SEHNR and CDR2 FQNEAQ (reference sequence). CDR3 nucleotide sequence: TGTGCCAGCAGCCCCCTTGCGGACTACGAGCAGTACTTC. Amino acid sequence: CASSPLADYEQYF.

The chain links TRBV5-4 to TRBJ2-7; D may be TRBD1 (6 bases). CDR3 length: 15 residues. The V end lost 0 bases, the J end lost 1 base, and 11 bases lay between the germline ends. Germline V gene data show CDR1 as SGHNT and CDR2 as YYREEE (reference sequence). In DNA form, the CDR3 reads TGTGCCAGCAGCTTGGGGGGGCAGGGTTCCTACGAGCAGTACTTC. This translates into CASSLGGQGSYEQYF.

The rearrangement joins TRBV5-1 to TRBJ2-4, with D possibly matching TRBD2 (5 bases). The CDR3 covers 14 residues. V lost 1 base and J 3 bases, leaving 8 bases between the germline ends. Germline V gene lookup returns CDR1 SGHRS and CDR2 YFSETQ. Here the CDR3 reads CASSLSGGKNIQYF. The CDR3 DNA sequence: TGCGCCAGCAGCTTGAGCGGAGGCAAAAACATTCAGTACTTC. The full variable domain, in which reference TRBV5-1 and TRBJ2-4 provide the parts outside the CDR3, is KAGVTQTPRYLIKTRGQQVTLSCSPISGHRSVSWYQQTPGQGLQFLFEYFSETQRNKGNFPGRFSGRQFSNSRSEMNVSTLELGDSALYLCASSLSGGKNIQYFGAGTRLSVL.

This rearrangement joins TRBV5-4 to TRBJ2-1; a weak D match, TRBD2 (6 bases). Germline V gives CDR1 SGHNT, CDR2 YYREEE (reference sequence). Trimming stripped 4 bases from V and 6 bases from J, with 17 bases between. The CDR3 runs to 15 residues. CDR3 sequence reads: CASSGGLDNLNEQFF. CDR3 DNA sequence: TGTGCCAGCAGCGGGGGGTTAGACAACCTCAATGAGCAGTTCTTC.

V gene TRBV2 combines with J gene TRBJ1-1; 7 bases match TRBD1. This CDR3 is 14 amino acids long. CDR1 is SNHLY, CDR2 FYNNEI, per germline. Trimming took 3 bases from V and 10 from J; bases not matched to a gene: 11. CDR3 region: CASSDTDRDSLAFF. CDR3 bases: TGTGCCAGCAGTGACACCGACCGGGACAGTTTAGCTTTCTTT.

CDR3 protein: CASSPSPMGGYEQYF. The CDR3 DNA reads TGTGCCAGCAGCCCCTCCCCGATGGGGGGTTACGAGCAGTACTTC. V usage is TRBV7-2 and J usage is TRBJ2-7; perhaps TRBD2 as D (6 bases). V was clipped by 5 bases and J by 4 bases, with 18 bases between them. Per germline, CDR1 SGHTA and CDR2 FQGNSA. The CDR3 runs to 15 residues.

This chain's CDR3 is CATSGLEMGPPTRDEQFF. CDR3 nucleotides: TGTGCCACCAGCGGACTTGAGATGGGTCCACCGACGAGGGATGAGCAGTTCTTC. This chain uses TRBV15 with TRBJ2-1; TRBD2 might be the D (5 bases). Germline V CDR1 and CDR2: LNHNV, YYDKDF (reference sequence). The length of the CDR3 is 18 residues. With 5 bases removed from V and 8 bases from J, the gap between germline ends came to 28 bases. Full variable domain (outside the CDR3, taken from reference TRBV15 and TRBJ2-1): DAMVIQNPRYQVTQFGKPVTLSCSQTLNHNVMYWYQQKSSQAPKLLFHYYDKDFNNEADTPDNFQSRRPNTSFCFLDIRSPGLGDTAMYLCATSGLEMGPPTRDEQFFGPGTRLTVL.

V is TRBV30 and J is TRBJ2-2; D may be TRBD2 (5 bases). In germline, CDR1 is GTSNPN, CDR2 SVGIG (reference sequence). The CDR3 length is 16 residues. The V and J ends lost 4 bases and 0 bases respectively, with 15 bases between them. The CDR3 is CAWTMISDPNTGELFF. CDR3 DNA sequence: TGTGCCTGGACGATGATTAGCGATCCGAACACCGGGGAGCTGTTTTTT.